The 23 T cell receptor beta chains presented below share a single source sample, sequenced in a study of cytomegalovirus exposure and HLA in healthy donors. A multiplex PCR was run with 60 Vbeta primers and 13 Jbeta primers. Here immunoSEQ multiplex PCR was the method, and the copy in TCRdb shows in-frame clones only, minus some. This sample has roughly 200,000 clones; 76% occur once, and the top ten carry roughly 0.6%. The source material was PBMCs. The receptors here all came from a man between 18 and 29 years old in good health and CMV-seronegative.

The V gene is TRBV6-1, the J gene TRBJ1-5; 7 nucleotides align to TRBD1. Germline values: CDR1 MNHNS, CDR2 SASEGT. Trimming at V came to 6 bases and at J to 5 bases, leaving 7 bases not matched to a gene. This CDR3 is 14 amino acids long. The CDR3 region has the DNA TGTGCCAGCAGAGCGACAGGGTTTGATCAGCCCCAGCATTTT. Protein: CASRATGFDQPQHF.

The gene calls are TRBV28 and TRBJ1-3, with D maybe TRBD1 (5 bases). Per the germline V gene, CDR1 is MDHEN and CDR2 is SYDVKM. The CDR3 totals 17 residues. The V and J ends lost 7 bases and 0 bases respectively, with 19 bases between them. CDR3 sequence reads: CASNRQLPSFSGNTIYF. CDR3 DNA: TGTGCCAGCAACAGACAGTTACCCTCTTTCTCTGGAAACACCATATATTTT.

The CDR3, as DNA: TGTGCCAGCAGCCTGGGGACAGGGTGGGAAGCTTTCTTT. Translated, it gives CASSLGTGWEAFF. The rearrangement uses TRBV28 and TRBJ1-1; 9 nucleotides line up with TRBD1. The CDR3 runs 13 residues. Germline CDR1 and CDR2: MDHEN and SYDVKM. J gave up 8 bases and V 6 bases, and 7 bases lay outside the gene matches.

The chain joins TRBV29-1 to TRBJ1-1; no reliable D call. Germline CDR1 SQVTM, CDR2 ANQGSEA. This CDR3 has 12 residues. The germline V and J ends were trimmed by 6 bases and 5 bases, with 13 bases remaining between them. The CDR3 here is CSVFGDLTEAFF. The CDR3, as DNA: TGCAGCGTCTTCGGGGATTTGACTGAAGCTTTCTTT.

This chain's CDR3 is CASRDRQGVGGEKLFF. The CDR3 nucleotides are TGTGCCAGCAGGGATAGACAGGGTGTTGGGGGTGAAAAACTGTTTTTT. The chain uses TRBV28 and TRBJ1-4, with 7 bases matching TRBD1. This CDR3 comprises 16 residues. The V and J ends lost 6 bases and 7 bases, in that order; junction bases with no gene match: 14. Germline loops: CDR1 MDHEN, CDR2 SYDVKM.

This clone was detected once. The chain links TRBV10-3 to TRBJ2-1, with 8 bases fitting TRBD1. Per the germline V gene, CDR1 is ENHRY and CDR2 is SYGVKD. The CDR3 extends over 15 amino acids. V lost 6 bases, J lost 4 bases, and 8 bases stayed unmatched. The CDR3 is CAISGQGFSYNEQFF. The CDR3 DNA sequence: TGTGCCATCAGCGGACAGGGCTTTTCATACAATGAGCAGTTCTTC.

This chain joins TRBV5-5 and TRBJ2-1; 14 bases are shared with TRBD2. The CDR3 sequence is 15 residues long. The germline CDR1 and CDR2 sequences are SGHKS and YYEKEE (reference sequence). V was pared by 4 bases and J by 8 bases, with 5 bases of the junction left unmatched. CDR3 nucleotide sequence: TGTGCCAGCAGCCCGGGACTAGCGGGAGTATATGAGCAGTTCTTC. Translation: CASSPGLAGVYEQFF.

This chain links TRBV4-1 with TRBJ2-1; 10 bases are a match to TRBD1. Germline V lookup: CDR1 MGHRA, CDR2 YSYEKL. After removal of 0 bases from V and 6 bases from J, the junction contained 5 bases not matched to a gene. This CDR3 is built from 16 residues. The CDR3 region is CASSQDPDRGVNEQFF. Written as DNA, the CDR3 is TGCGCCAGCAGCCAAGACCCGGACAGGGGGGTCAATGAGCAGTTCTTC.

The chain employs TRBV7-6 and TRBJ2-5, with TRBD1 matching 8 bases. The ends lost 5 bases at V and 3 bases at J; junction bases unmatched: 11. The germline CDR1 and CDR2 sequences are SGHVS and FNYEAQ. This CDR3 has 16 amino acids. CDR3 sequence reads: CASSPGTGTGKETQYF. The CDR3, as DNA: TGTGCCAGCAGCCCGGGAACCGGGACAGGAAAAGAGACCCAGTACTTC.

This chain connects TRBV30 to TRBJ1-1; D is unresolved. The V and J ends lost 5 bases and 6 bases respectively, with 16 bases between them. CDR1 is GTSNPN, CDR2 SVGIG, per germline (reference sequence). The CDR3 covers 13 residues. CDR3 residues: CAWGSRTWAEAFF. The DNA of the CDR3 is TGTGCCTGGGGCTCTAGGACTTGGGCTGAAGCTTTCTTT.

This clone is a singleton in its sample. V and J are TRBV9 and TRBJ1-1; no clear D gene. Germline V gives CDR1 SGDLS, CDR2 YYNGEE. This CDR3 is 14 amino acids long. Trimming pared 0 bases from V and 14 bases from J, leaving 20 bases between. The CDR3 coding sequence is TGTGCCAGCAGCGTAGGGGAGGCCGGGGAACGTAGGTTCTTT. This encodes CASSVGEAGERRFF.

V and J are TRBV12-5 and TRBJ2-2; 13 bases map to TRBD2. The germline V gene has CDR1 LGHNT and CDR2 FRNRAP. The trim removed 0 bases at V and 5 bases at J, leaving 6 bases unmatched. The CDR3 extends over 18 amino acids. CDR3 residues: CASGLVTSGRAWTGELFF. The CDR3 coding sequence is TGTGCTAGTGGTTTGGTTACTAGCGGGAGGGCCTGGACCGGGGAGCTGTTTTTT. Full variable domain (missing parts from reference TRBV12-5 and TRBJ2-2): DARVTQTPRHKVTEMGQEVTMRCQPILGHNTVFWYRQTMMQGLELLAYFRNRAPLDDSGMPKDRFSAEMPDATLATLKIQPSEPRDSAVYFCASGLVTSGRAWTGELFFGEGSRLTVL.

This rearrangement joins TRBV19 to TRBJ1-6; 8 bases match TRBD1. J gave up 6 bases and V 7 bases, and 5 bases lay outside the gene matches. The CDR3 runs to 14 residues. The germline V gene has CDR1 LNHDA and CDR2 SQIVND (reference sequence). CDR3 in DNA: TGTGCCAGTACCCCTACAGGGGGTAATTCACCCCTCCACTTT. Its protein is CASTPTGGNSPLHF.

The V and J genes are TRBV5-1 and TRBJ2-7, with TRBD2 matching 11 bases. Trimming at V came to 5 bases and at J to 4 bases, leaving 5 bases not matched to a gene. Germline V gene sequence: CDR1 SGHRS, CDR2 YFSETQ. CDR3 length equals 14 residues. The CDR3 nucleotides are TGCGCCAGCAGAAAGGGACTAGCGGAGTACGAGCAGTACTTC. This translates into CASRKGLAEYEQYF.

The chain links TRBV5-1 to TRBJ1-4; TRBD1 matches 10 bases. The CDR3 consists of 15 residues. The V and J ends lost 3 bases and 4 bases, in that order; junction bases with no gene match: 3. The germline V gene encodes CDR1 SGHRS and CDR2 YFSETQ. The DNA of the CDR3 is TGCGCCAGCAGCTGGACAGGGGGGTATAATGAAAAACTGTTTTTT. Its protein product is CASSWTGGYNEKLFF. Filled out from reference TRBV5-1 and TRBJ1-4, the complete variable domain reads KAGVTQTPRYLIKTRGQQVTLSCSPISGHRSVSWYQQTPGQGLQFLFEYFSETQRNKGNFPGRFSGRQFSNSRSEMNVSTLELGDSALYLCASSWTGGYNEKLFFGSGTQLSVL.

In this sample, this clone turned up a few times. V is TRBV6-4 and J is TRBJ1-2; 8 bases fit TRBD1. Per the germline V gene, CDR1 is MRHNA and CDR2 is SNTAGT. The CDR3 covers 14 residues. J lost 7 bases, V lost 7 bases, and 11 bases had no gene match. CDR3 bases: TGTGCCAGCATCCTTCCAGGGGGCCGCTGTGGCTACACCTTC. This codes for CASILPGGRCGYTF.

V is TRBV27 and J is TRBJ2-7, with 8 bases fitting TRBD2. V was clipped by 5 bases and J by 2 bases; unmatched bases: 8. Germline-derived CDR1 and CDR2 are MNHEY and SMNVEV (reference sequence). The CDR3 spans 15 residues. The CDR3 here is CASSPPGGGPYEQYF. The CDR3 DNA reads TGTGCCAGCAGTCCCCCCGGGGGGGGACCCTACGAGCAGTACTTC.

This clone has just a few counts. The genes are TRBV7-3 and TRBJ1-2; D is perhaps TRBD1 (5 bases). The CDR3 is made up of 13 amino acids. V lost 0 bases to trimming and J lost 5 bases, with 7 bases between them. CDR1 is SGHTA and CDR2 is FQGTGA in the germline V gene. CDR3 coding DNA: TGTGCCAGCAGCTTAACCGGGGGTTATGGCTACACCTTC. Its translation: CASSLTGGYGYTF.

This sequence joins TRBV6-5 and TRBJ2-7; 8 bases match TRBD2. V lost 4 bases to trimming and J lost 2 bases; unmatched junction nucleotides: 7. Germline V gene lookup returns CDR1 MNHEY and CDR2 SVGAGI. The CDR3 length is 15 residues. CDR3 loop: CASSLSLAGAYEQYF. As DNA, the CDR3 is TGTGCCAGCAGTTTAAGTCTAGCGGGCGCCTACGAGCAGTACTTC.

The chain has TRBV28 and TRBJ1-1; maybe TRBD1 (5 bases). The CDR3 is 13 residues long. Germline CDR1 MDHEN, CDR2 SYDVKM. V lost 5 bases and J 3 bases, leaving 10 bases between the germline ends. Written as DNA, the CDR3 is TGTGCCAGCAGTCTTACAGGACACACTGAAGCTTTCTTT. Translating it yields CASSLTGHTEAFF.

The CDR3 DNA reads TGTGCCAGCAGCTTGGGGTACAGGAGGGCTGGAAACACCATATATTTT. Translating it yields CASSLGYRRAGNTIYF. The chain has TRBV11-2 and TRBJ1-3; possible D gene TRBD1, 5 bases. V shed 3 bases and J shed 2 bases, with 14 bases lying between them. Per the germline V gene, CDR1 is SGHAT and CDR2 is FQNNGV. This CDR3 region has 16 residues.

This clone was counted a single time. V is TRBV18 and J is TRBJ2-7; possible D gene TRBD1, 6 bases. The CDR3 sequence is 14 residues long. The V end lost 1 base, the J end lost 5 bases, and 12 bases lay between the germline ends. Per germline, CDR1 KGHSH and CDR2 LQKENI. CDR3 residues: CASSPLQGTDEQYF. The CDR3 nucleotides read TGTGCCAGCTCACCACTACAGGGTACCGACGAGCAGTACTTC.

This clone showed up just a few times. One end of the junction is discordant with germline, which a read error may explain. The chain has TRBV2 and TRBJ2-5; tentatively, D is TRBD1 (5 bases). Germline CDR1 and CDR2: SNHLY and FYNNEI. There are 15 residues in the CDR3. The CDR3 region has the DNA TGTGCCAGCAGGGAAGGGCACAGGACCCCCGGGACCCAGTACTTC. Translation: CASREGHRTPGTQYF.